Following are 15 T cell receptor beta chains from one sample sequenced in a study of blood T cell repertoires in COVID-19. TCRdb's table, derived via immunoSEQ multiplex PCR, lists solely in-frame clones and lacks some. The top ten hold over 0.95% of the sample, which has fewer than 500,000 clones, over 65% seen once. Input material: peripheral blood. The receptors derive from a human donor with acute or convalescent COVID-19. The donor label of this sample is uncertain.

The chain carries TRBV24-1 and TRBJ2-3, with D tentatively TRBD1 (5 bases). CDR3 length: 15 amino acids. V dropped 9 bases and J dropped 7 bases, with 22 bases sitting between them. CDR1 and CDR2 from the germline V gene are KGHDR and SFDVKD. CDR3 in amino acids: CATPAYRWGRNTQYF. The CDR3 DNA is TGTGCCACCCCCGCGTACAGGTGGGGCAGGAATACGCAGTATTTT.

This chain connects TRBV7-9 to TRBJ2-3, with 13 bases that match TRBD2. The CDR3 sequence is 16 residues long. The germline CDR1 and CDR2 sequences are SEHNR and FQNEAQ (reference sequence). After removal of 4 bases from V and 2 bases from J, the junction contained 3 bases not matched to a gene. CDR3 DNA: TGTGCCAGCAGCTGGGGACTAGCGGGACCCACAGATACGCAGTATTTT. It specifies CASSWGLAGPTDTQYF. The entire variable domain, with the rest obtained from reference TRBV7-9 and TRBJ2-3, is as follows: DTGVSQNPRHKITKRGQNVTFRCDPISEHNRLYWYRQTLGQGPEFLTYFQNEAQLEKSRLLSDRFSAERPKGSFSTLEIQRTEQGDSAMYLCASSWGLAGPTDTQYFGPGTRLTVL.

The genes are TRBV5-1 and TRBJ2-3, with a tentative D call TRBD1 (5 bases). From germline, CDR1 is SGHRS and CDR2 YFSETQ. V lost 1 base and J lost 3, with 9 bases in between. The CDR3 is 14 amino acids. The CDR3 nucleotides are TGCGCCAGCAGCTTGCGAGCAGGGACAGATACGCAGTATTTT. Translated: CASSLRAGTDTQYF.

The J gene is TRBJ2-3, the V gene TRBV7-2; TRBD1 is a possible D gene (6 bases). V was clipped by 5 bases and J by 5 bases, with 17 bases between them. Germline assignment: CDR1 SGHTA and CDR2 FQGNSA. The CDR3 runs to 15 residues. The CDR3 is CASSPLGGRGDTQYF. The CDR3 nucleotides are TGTGCCAGCAGCCCCTTAGGGGGACGGGGAGATACGCAGTATTTT.

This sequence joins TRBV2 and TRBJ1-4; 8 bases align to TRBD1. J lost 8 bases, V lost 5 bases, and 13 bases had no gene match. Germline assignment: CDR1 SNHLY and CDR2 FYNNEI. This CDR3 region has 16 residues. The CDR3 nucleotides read TGTGCCAGCAGTAATGACAGGGGAGCCCCGGGAGAAAAACTGTTTTTT. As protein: CASSNDRGAPGEKLFF.

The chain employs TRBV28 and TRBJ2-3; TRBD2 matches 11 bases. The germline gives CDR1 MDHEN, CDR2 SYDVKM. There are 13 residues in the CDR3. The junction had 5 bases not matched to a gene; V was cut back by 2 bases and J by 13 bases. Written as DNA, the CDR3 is TGTGCCAGCAGTTTAAGACTAGCGGGGTGGGAGTATTTT. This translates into CASSLRLAGWEYF.

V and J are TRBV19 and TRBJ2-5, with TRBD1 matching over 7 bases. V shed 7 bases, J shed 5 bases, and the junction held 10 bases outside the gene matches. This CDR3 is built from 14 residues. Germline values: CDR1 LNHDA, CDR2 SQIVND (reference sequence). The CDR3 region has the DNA TGTGCCAGTAAAACAGGGGCCGGATCGGAGACCCAGTACTTC. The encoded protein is CASKTGAGSETQYF.

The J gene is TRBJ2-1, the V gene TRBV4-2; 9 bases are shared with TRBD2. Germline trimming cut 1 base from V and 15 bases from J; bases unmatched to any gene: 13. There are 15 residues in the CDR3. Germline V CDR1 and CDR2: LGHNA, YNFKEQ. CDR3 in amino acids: CASSQAGTSRTAVFF. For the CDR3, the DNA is TGTGCCAGCAGCCAAGCCGGGACTAGCAGAACTGCGGTGTTCTTC.

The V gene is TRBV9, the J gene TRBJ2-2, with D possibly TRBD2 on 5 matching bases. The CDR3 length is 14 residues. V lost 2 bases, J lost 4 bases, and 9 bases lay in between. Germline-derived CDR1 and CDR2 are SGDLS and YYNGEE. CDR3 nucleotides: TGTGCCAGCAGCGTCACCAGCGGCACCGGGGAGCTGTTTTTT. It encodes CASSVTSGTGELFF.

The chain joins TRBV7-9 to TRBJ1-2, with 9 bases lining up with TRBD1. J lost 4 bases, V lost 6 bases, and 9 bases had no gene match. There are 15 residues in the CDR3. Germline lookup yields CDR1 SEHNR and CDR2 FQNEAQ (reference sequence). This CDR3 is CASSELGQGSYGYTF. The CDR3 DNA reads TGTGCCAGCAGTGAACTAGGACAGGGGTCCTATGGCTACACCTTC.

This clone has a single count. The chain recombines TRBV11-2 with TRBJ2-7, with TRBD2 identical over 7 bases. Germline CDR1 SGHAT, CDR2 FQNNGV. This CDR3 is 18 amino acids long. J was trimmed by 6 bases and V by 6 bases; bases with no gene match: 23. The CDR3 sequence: CASSTTGDWGGFLGEQYF. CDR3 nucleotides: TGTGCCAGCAGTACGACGGGGGACTGGGGAGGGTTCCTGGGCGAGCAGTACTTC.

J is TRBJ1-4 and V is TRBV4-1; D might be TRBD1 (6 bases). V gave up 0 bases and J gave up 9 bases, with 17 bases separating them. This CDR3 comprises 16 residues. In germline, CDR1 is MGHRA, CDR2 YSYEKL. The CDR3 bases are TGCGCCAGCAGCCAAGATCCGGACAGAAGGCTTAAAAAACTGTTTTTT. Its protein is CASSQDPDRRLKKLFF.

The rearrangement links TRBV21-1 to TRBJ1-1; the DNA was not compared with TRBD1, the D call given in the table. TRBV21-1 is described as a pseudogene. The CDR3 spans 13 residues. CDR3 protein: CASSKGHRASPFF. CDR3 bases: TGTGCCAGCAGCAAAGGCCACAGGGCCTCACCTTTCTTT.

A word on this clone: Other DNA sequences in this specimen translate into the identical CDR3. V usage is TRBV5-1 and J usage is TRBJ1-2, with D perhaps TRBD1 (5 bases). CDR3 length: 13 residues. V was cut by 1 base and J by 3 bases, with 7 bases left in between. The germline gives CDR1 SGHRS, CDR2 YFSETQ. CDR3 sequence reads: CASSLTGDYGYTF. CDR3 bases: TGCGCCAGCAGCTTGACAGGCGACTATGGCTACACCTTC.

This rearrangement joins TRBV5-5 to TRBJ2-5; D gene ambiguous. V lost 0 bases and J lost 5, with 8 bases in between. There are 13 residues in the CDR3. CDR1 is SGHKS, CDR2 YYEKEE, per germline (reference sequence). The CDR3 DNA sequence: TGTGCCAGCAGCTTGGACTATAGGGAGACCCAGTACTTC. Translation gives CASSLDYRETQYF.